Reported below is one TCR beta chain. The data originate from a study of CD8 T cells in Susac syndrome. This CDR3 is 12 amino acids long. J gave up 6 bases and V 5 bases, and 5 bases lay outside the gene matches. Germline values: CDR1 SQVTM, CDR2 ANQGSEA. An amount of RNA that ranged from roughly 0.45 to 1 ug was reverse transcribed with random hexamers. MiXCR was run by TCRdb on the immunoSEQ multiplex PCR reads, yielding one entry per CDR3 protein. This sample carries a few hundred thousand distinct CDR3 sequences, about 95% of them seen once, and the ten largest clones take around 0.082%. The rearrangement links TRBV29-1 to TRBJ2-3; 7 nucleotides agree with TRBD1. Sample: CD4+ T cells from PBMCs. This TCR came from a human donor with multiple sclerosis. CDR3 in amino acids: CSVSAGGDTQYF. The CDR3 bases are TGCAGCGTTTCCGCAGGGGGTGATACGCAGTATTTT.